This T cell receptor beta chain emerged from a study of cytomegalovirus exposure and HLA in healthy donors (dated by TCRdb to about 2017). Study-level background: In an earlier analysis of under 600 of the donors, approximately 300 Gb of sequence data and 90 million to 130 million unique TCR beta sequences from 150 million to 200 million T cells were reported. In the later analysis, no new phenotypic data were used to find candidate immune exposures; instead, reliance was placed on TCR beta sequences and their occurrence across donors. To study patterns of TCR occurrence, a later analysis re-analyzed previously published TCR beta repertoires from just over 650 donors and added high-resolution HLA genotyping. HLA typing included class I and class II loci at four-digit resolution. Along with the approximately 650-subject first cohort, a separate validation cohort of about 110 different subjects was used. Alongside the repertoire data, information on donor age, sex, ethnicity and CMV serostatus was compiled. In a later genetic analysis, genome-wide SNP genotypes for about 60% of the 666 donors were used, and that subset was treated as a discovery cohort. The aim of the study was to test whether cataloging public T cell receptors could identify signatures of past pathogen exposure. The genetic ancestry cluster associated with self-reported Caucasian donors included about four fifths of the roughly 410 genotyped donors. Using immunosequencing, the study profiled T cell repertoires from 500 to 800 subjects and related those repertoires to cytomegalovirus serostatus. To predict cytomegalovirus infection status, the study combined high-throughput TCR immunosequencing, statistical association of individual TCRs with disease status, and machine learning. Because of strong linkage in the cohort, roughly five DR-DQ haplotypes were treated as single units for association and clustering. Typing coverage varied by locus: about 629-640 donors for A, B, C, DRB1 and DQB1; roughly 510 for DQA1; over 600 for DPA1; under 490 for DPB1. An earlier analysis of roughly 600 of the donors used high-throughput TCR beta sequencing to judge whether each TCR beta V gene segment behaved as functional or pseudogenic. An early release that covered roughly 600 HLA-typed donors contained about 300 gigabases of sequencing data and 80 million or so unique TCR sequences. All discovery cohort repertoires had been generated using a single sequencing platform. Among some 410 genotyped donors of the cohort, an average of around 240,000 unique TCR beta nucleotide sequences were sequenced per donor, about a sixth of them non-productive. The investigation overall reported the following: The study gave a list of over 150 TCR beta chains associated with cytomegalovirus. Correlated functional status among segregating V segments might be attributable to linkage disequilibrium, but an unknown experimental factor could not be ruled out. In an earlier analysis of 587 of the donors, most TCR beta V segments appeared in productive rearrangements about 87% or about 30% of the time, broadly matching IMGT annotations. While some public TCRs were present in many individuals, most TCR sequences turned up only very rarely across donors. This cohort had only TCR beta chains sequenced, and the lack of alpha or paired-chain data limited which features could be detected. Compared with the roughly 720-donor mean, donors in an Asian-associated ancestry cluster had fewer N-insertions in productive TCRs, according to a later genetic analysis. Most CMV-associated TCR beta chains appeared to be HLA-restricted in a later analysis, and the HLA associations seemed to be driven largely by CMV exposure. Presence/absence analyses assumed roughly uniform sequencing depth across donors, an assumption that may not hold. In vitro tests confirmed that a few of the cytomegalovirus-associated TCR beta chains recognize cytomegalovirus antigens. HLA typing was unavailable for some donors at each locus, so association tests used only the typed subset. A further reported finding was that TCR beta sequences accurately predicted the HLA-A and HLA-B alleles for most subjects in the first cohort. The authors suggested that the approach could potentially be extended to other disease states and immunological phenotypes. A later analysis found that HLA-associated TCR beta chains were more clonally expanded and had lower generation probabilities than equally common non-associated chains. For the cohort, immune exposure information was limited to CMV serostatus. A cluster of highly shared sequence variants was judged likely to be a technical artifact of the sequencing pipeline. In a later analysis, TCR association rates were found to vary across HLA loci, with the most associated TCRs seen for DRB1 alleles and the fewest for HLA-C alleles. In a later analysis, about 16,000 TCR beta sequences were associated with specific HLA alleles at a false discovery rate of 0.05. Because counts were too low, some 17 rarely observed V segments, including chromosome 9 orphons, were left out of the earlier analysis of some 600 of the donors. Some IMGT-functional V segments, including TRBV6-2 and TRBV6-3, could not be told apart with the 87-base-pair reads, so those segments were excluded. Cytomegalovirus status was reported to be diagnosed by the classifier with high specificity and sensitivity in both the original and validation cohorts. According to a later analysis, parvovirus B19, influenza, CMV and Epstein-Barr virus appeared linked to several top co-occurrence clusters. Strong co-occurrence of HLA alleles, especially DR and DQ, made assigning TCR associations to individual alleles difficult. In a later genetic analysis, a missense DCLRE1C variant was associated with V-gene and J-gene trimming of TCR beta chains, and the association was replicated in an independent cohort.

The CDR3 contains 15 residues, cysteine and phenylalanine counted. Only the CDR3 region is kept as DNA, spanning 45 bases read in frame from base 1. CDR1 MNHNY and CDR2 SVGAGI were looked up in the germline V gene (reference sequence). V is cut by 2 bases and J by 4 bases, and the space between the germline ends is 13 bases. The cohort was made up of around 720 healthy bone marrow donors. At the time of sampling, every cohort member was nominally healthy, though immune exposures that went unrecorded were likely present. The donor was CMV seronegative and belonged to the group of roughly 330 seronegative cohort members. A peripheral blood sample was collected from each donor, and TCR beta sequencing was performed on peripheral blood mononuclear cells. The Qiagen DNeasy Blood Extraction Kit was used to extract genomic DNA from the blood cell samples. Turning to this clone: Its antigen has not been determined. One base away there is no much larger clone; base qualities are not given.

Libraries came from the immunoSEQ multiplex PCR assay. For the multiplex PCR, a mixture combining 60 forward primers for TCR Vbeta segments and 13 reverse primers for TCR Jbeta segments was used. The CDR3 region of rearranged TCR beta genes was amplified from genomic DNA with a multiplex PCR assay. The amplified TCR beta libraries were sequenced on the Illumina HiSeq System as 87-base-pair reads. Processing in the source paper ran as follows. A later analysis tallied 75 million to 95 million unique TCR beta chains across the 666 repertoires, and approximately 12 million of those chains were shared by two or more donors. To remove PCR and sequencing errors, raw reads were error-corrected and collapsed into unique sequences using a nearest-neighbor algorithm that merged closely related sequences. V, D and J gene segments were assigned by aligning CDR3 sequences to IMGT reference sequences. For a sequence to be retained, a match of at least six nucleotides was required to both a V gene segment and a J gene segment. Rearrangements were classified as productive when the CDR3 lacked stop codons and remained in frame with V and J, and all other rearrangements were classified as non-productive. CDR3 was defined by IMGT convention, running from the second conserved V-encoded cysteine to the conserved J-encoded phenylalanine. Sequences without an unambiguous match to a single V gene segment were excluded from the earlier analysis of 500 to 700 of the donors. In an earlier analysis of 587 of the donors, a V segment was called functional when productive rearrangements were above 56.7%, and segregating when the standard deviation between donors exceeded 5%. A statistical classification framework was built for diagnosing cytomegalovirus status from the catalog of TCR beta chain sequences. A later analysis assigned V and J genes by comparing TCR nucleotide sequences with IMGT/GENE-DB human TR gene sequences. Using the TCRdist pipeline, a later analysis assigned CDR3 sequences along with most-parsimonious VDJ recombination scenarios. In a later analysis, every TCR beta chain was defined by the combination of its CDR3 amino acid sequence and its V-gene family, and reads without a unique V-gene family were dropped. In a later analysis, approximately 590 highly shared, low-generation-probability nucleotide sequences were removed to address suspected cross-contamination and a sequencing artifact. In a later analysis, a clonal expansion index was calculated for each public chain from normalized within-repertoire ranks of inferred template counts. In a later analysis, generation probabilities were computed with a VDJ recombination model fitted to out-of-frame rearrangements, and the resulting probabilities were checked against IGoR. Hypergeometric tests were used in a later analysis to score TCR-TCR, TCR-HLA and TCR-CMV co-occurrence, with a repertoire-size bias correction applied to the TCR pairs. In a later analysis, false discovery rates were estimated by permuting HLA or CMV assignments 20 times. In a later analysis, co-occurring TCRs were grouped with DBSCAN, and TCRdist sequence similarity was added when clustering was performed within HLA-allele-positive subsets. For co-occurrence clustering, repertoires with fewer than 30,000 or more than 120,000 public chains were excluded, along with 5 or 6 repertoires with anomalous nucleotide sharing. TCRdb took this table from immuneACCESS and kept in-frame rearrangements with V and J called. Such tables lack part of the clones; where checked against another copy, unresolved V genes explain under half of the gap, and the rest is unexplained. V and J calls and clone size are copied from that table; D and trimming were computed from the DNA. In all, the sample holds about 140,000 clones, and roughly 80% of those were seen once. The ten largest make up 1.2% of the sample.

This TCR was sampled from a female donor in good health and CMV-seronegative. Sequencing used PBMCs. The chain is assembled from TRBV6-6 and TRBJ2-3; the D gene cannot be named for sure. The CDR3 here reads CASSYARAQADTQYF. Read as DNA, the sequence is TGTGCCAGCAGTTACGCGCGCGCCCAGGCAGATACGCAGTATTTT.